Below are 26 T cell receptor beta chains sequenced from a single sample in a study of blood T cell repertoires in COVID-19. Assay: immunoSEQ multiplex PCR; the TCRdb copy retains only in-frame clones and omits some. The data contain 130,000 to 150,000 clones, approximately 88% of them singletons. The source material was peripheral blood. These receptors came from a woman aged 50 to 60 with acute or convalescent COVID-19.

The chain carries TRBV6-1 and TRBJ2-7; 10 bases are a match to TRBD1. There are 17 residues in the CDR3. V trimming: 0 bases; J trimming: 2 bases; junction bases outside the gene matches: 7. Germline CDR1 MNHNS, CDR2 SASEGT. CDR3: CASSEALRTGGTYEQYF. DNA for the CDR3: TGTGCCAGCAGTGAAGCCCTTCGGACAGGGGGAACCTACGAGCAGTACTTC.

The CDR3 loop reads CASLSLTSGRNEQFF. The CDR3 coding sequence is TGCGCCAGCCTTAGCCTGACTAGCGGGAGGAATGAGCAGTTCTTC. J is TRBJ2-1 and V is TRBV4-1; 13 bases are a match to TRBD2. After removal of 8 bases from V and 7 bases from J, the junction contained 8 bases not matched to a gene. The CDR3 sequence is 15 residues long. CDR1 and CDR2 (germline): MGHRA, YSYEKL.

This chain joins TRBV3-1 (or the pseudogene TRBV3-2) and TRBJ1-2, with 9 bases fitting TRBD1. From germline, CDR1 is LGHDT and CDR2 YNNKEL (reference sequence). J lost 8 bases, V lost 4 bases, and 11 bases had no gene match. The CDR3 covers 15 residues. The CDR3: CASSPAPGQGGGYTF. The CDR3 DNA follows: TGTGCCAGCAGCCCCGCACCGGGACAGGGCGGCGGCTACACCTTC.

V gene TRBV5-6 combines with J gene TRBJ1-2; D is unclear. The CDR3 spans 15 residues. From germline, CDR1 is SGHDT and CDR2 YYEEEE. V was pared by 4 bases and J by 4 bases, with 17 bases between. The CDR3 bases are TGTGCCAGCAGCCCGGGCCCGGGAGTAGCCTATGGCTACACCTTC. Amino acid sequence: CASSPGPGVAYGYTF.

This chain connects TRBV11-2 to TRBJ2-7; D gene uncertain. With 5 bases removed from V and 6 bases from J, the gap between germline ends came to 8 bases. The CDR3 is made up of 11 amino acids. Germline CDR1 SGHAT, CDR2 FQNNGV. In DNA, the CDR3 is TGTGCCAGCAGCCAAAGGAGCGAGCAGTACTTC. This translates into CASSQRSEQYF.

The J gene is TRBJ2-3, the V gene TRBV27, with 8 bases identical to TRBD1. CDR1 and CDR2 from the germline V gene are MNHEY and SMNVEV (reference sequence). The CDR3 runs 15 residues. J lost 4 bases, V lost 2 bases, and 5 bases had no gene match. The CDR3 nucleotides read TGTGCCAGCAGTTTAAACCCGGGACAGGCAGATACGCAGTATTTT. Amino acids: CASSLNPGQADTQYF.

The chain uses TRBV30 and TRBJ2-3, with a possible D match to TRBD1 (6 bases). Germline V gene sequence: CDR1 GTSNPN, CDR2 SVGIG (reference sequence). V was pared by 4 bases and J by 8 bases, with 16 bases between. This CDR3 comprises 13 residues. CDR3 in amino acids: CAWTWTAAATQYF. Written as DNA, the CDR3 is TGTGCCTGGACCTGGACAGCGGCTGCTACGCAGTATTTT.

The rearrangement uses TRBV11-3 and TRBJ2-7; D ambiguous. CDR1 and CDR2 (germline): SGHNT, YENEEA. The CDR3 consists of 13 residues. V gave up 5 bases and J gave up 2 bases, with 10 bases separating them. This chain's CDR3 is CASSPVETYEQYF. The DNA for the CDR3 is TGTGCCAGCAGCCCTGTGGAGACCTACGAGCAGTACTTC.

The chain uses TRBV15 and TRBJ1-3; a possible D gene is TRBD1 (5 bases). CDR3 length equals 14 residues. The germline V and J ends were trimmed by 5 bases and 2 bases, with 10 bases remaining between them. Germline-derived CDR1 and CDR2 are LNHNV and YYDKDF (reference sequence). The CDR3 sequence: CATSGAGAGNTIYF. The DNA for the CDR3 is TGTGCCACCAGCGGAGCGGGGGCTGGAAACACCATATATTTT.

CDR3 nucleotide sequence: TGTGCCAGCAGTACAGTGGTCGCTGAAGCTTTCTTT. It is translated as CASSTVVAEAFF. The J gene is TRBJ1-1, the V gene TRBV12-3 or TRBV12-4, with unresolved D. This CDR3 is 12 amino acids long. Trimming took off 5 bases at V and 6 bases at J, with 10 bases between the two ends.

This sequence joins TRBV12-3 or TRBV12-4 and TRBJ2-7; D is unclear. Trimming stripped 6 bases from V and 1 base from J, with 4 bases between. The CDR3 consists of 11 residues. The CDR3 bases are TGTGCCAGCAGCCAATCCTACGAGCAGTACTTC. It translates to CASSQSYEQYF.

The chain is built from TRBV3-1 (or the pseudogene TRBV3-2) and TRBJ1-5; D may be TRBD1 (6 bases). The CDR3 length is 13 residues. CDR1 and CDR2 (germline): LGHDT, YNNKEL (reference sequence). The V and J ends lost 1 base and 6 bases respectively, with 7 bases between them. CDR3 in amino acids: CASSQGTAQPQHF. The CDR3 coding sequence is TGTGCCAGCAGCCAAGGGACAGCTCAGCCCCAGCATTTT.

The chain uses TRBV27 and TRBJ2-5, with 8 bases matching TRBD1. The CDR3 length is 14 residues. The junction had 7 bases not matched to a gene; V was cut back by 5 bases and J by 5 bases. Per the germline V gene, CDR1 is MNHEY and CDR2 is SMNVEV (reference sequence). The CDR3 region has the DNA TGTGCCAGCAGTCCCCGACAGGGGTGGGAGACCCAGTACTTC. Its translation: CASSPRQGWETQYF.

V gene TRBV4-1 combines with J gene TRBJ2-1; D remains ambiguous. The length of the CDR3 is 15 residues. V lost 0 bases to trimming and J lost 0 bases, with 6 bases between them. Germline V gene data show CDR1 as MGHRA and CDR2 as YSYEKL. CDR3 amino acids: CASSQDLNSYNEQFF. The CDR3 bases are TGCGCCAGCAGCCAAGATCTTAACTCCTACAATGAGCAGTTCTTC.

V is TRBV9 and J is TRBJ2-1; D perhaps matches TRBD1 (6 bases). Germline V gives CDR1 SGDLS, CDR2 YYNGEE. The CDR3 is made up of 16 amino acids. The V end lost 0 bases, the J end lost 6 bases, and 16 bases lay between the germline ends. CDR3 residues: CASSVGQEVPSNEQFF. Written as DNA, the CDR3 is TGTGCCAGCAGCGTAGGACAGGAGGTGCCGTCCAATGAGCAGTTCTTC.

The genes are TRBV10-3 and TRBJ1-1, with D maybe TRBD1 (5 bases). Germline CDR1 is ENHRY and CDR2 is SYGVKD. V lost 8 bases, J lost 1 base, and 8 bases lay in between. This CDR3 is built from 12 residues. In DNA form, the CDR3 reads TGTGCCATCTGGGGGGGGAACACTGAAGCTTTCTTT. This sequence encodes CAIWGGNTEAFF.

This clone was counted once. The chain combines TRBV5-4 with TRBJ1-2; 8 bases line up with TRBD1. Looked up from germline, CDR1 is SGHNT and CDR2 is YYREEE (reference sequence). V was clipped by 4 bases and J by 8 bases; unmatched bases: 16. The CDR3 loop spans 16 amino acids. The CDR3 DNA follows: TGTGCCAGCAGCCCCAACAACCAGGGGGCTGTAGGCGGCTACACCTTC. Translated: CASSPNNQGAVGGYTF.

The chain is built from TRBV2 and TRBJ2-3; weak D call: TRBD2 (5 bases). Germline CDR1 and CDR2: SNHLY and FYNNEI. The CDR3 covers 11 residues. The V end was cut by 6 bases, the J end by 8 bases, with 9 bases between. This chain's CDR3 is CASRGEGTQYF. CDR3 nucleotide sequence: TGTGCCAGCAGGGGAGAGGGTACGCAGTATTTT.

The chain is built from TRBV2 and TRBJ1-6, with a possible D match to TRBD1 (6 bases). V lost 7 bases to trimming and J lost 3 bases, with 10 bases between them. Germline lookup yields CDR1 SNHLY and CDR2 FYNNEI. The CDR3 loop spans 14 amino acids. DNA for the CDR3: TGTGCCAGCATTCAGGGGTTCTATAATTCACCCCTCCACTTT. The encoded protein is CASIQGFYNSPLHF.

This chain uses TRBV4-2 with TRBJ2-2; D gene ambiguous. Germline-derived CDR1 and CDR2 are LGHNA and YNFKEQ. The CDR3 runs to 17 residues. Trimming shortened V by 0 bases and J by 2 bases, and 13 bases separated the two germline ends. CDR3 bases: TGTGCCAGCAGCCAAGAAGCGCTGTCCTCTAACACCGGGGAGCTGTTTTTT. Its protein is CASSQEALSSNTGELFF.

This chain connects TRBV6-4 to TRBJ2-1; perhaps TRBD2 as D (5 bases). Germline V CDR1 and CDR2: MRHNA, SNTAGT. There are 13 residues in the CDR3. V lost 6 bases to trimming and J lost 9 bases, with 15 bases between them. The CDR3 region has the DNA TGTGCCAGCAGCCCTATTTGGGCGGGTGAGCAGTTCTTC. This codes for CASSPIWAGEQFF.

This chain links TRBV7-8 with TRBJ2-2; 9 bases line up with TRBD1. CDR1 is SGHVS and CDR2 is FQNEAQ in the germline V gene. The CDR3 has 17 amino acids. Losses at the gene ends were 7 bases for V and 7 bases for J; bases not matched to a gene: 16. This chain's CDR3 is CASTLNTVGQGRGELFF. The CDR3, as DNA: TGTGCCAGCACCCTCAACACCGTGGGACAGGGTCGCGGGGAGCTGTTTTTT. The full variable domain, completed using reference TRBV7-8 and TRBJ2-2, is GAGVSQSPRYKVAKRGQDVALRCDPISGHVSLFWYQQALGQGPEFLTYFQNEAQLDKSGLPSDRFFAERPEGSVSTLKIQRTQQEDSAVYLCASTLNTVGQGRGELFFGEGSRLTVL.

This sequence joins TRBV19 and TRBJ2-7; 9 nucleotides agree with TRBD2. The CDR3 loop spans 15 amino acids. V was pared by 11 bases and J by 0 bases, with 11 bases of the junction left unmatched. Germline CDR1 LNHDA, CDR2 SQIVND (reference sequence). CDR3 residues: CAPVESSGASYEQYF. DNA of the CDR3: TGTGCCCCCGTGGAGTCTAGCGGGGCCTCCTACGAGCAGTACTTC.

The DNA for the CDR3 is TGTGCCATCAGTGACAGTTACAATGAGCAGTTCTTC. It translates to CAISDSYNEQFF. The genes are TRBV10-3 and TRBJ2-1; D is unresolved. The germline gives CDR1 ENHRY, CDR2 SYGVKD. V lost 3 bases and J lost 4, with 4 bases in between. The length of the CDR3 is 12 residues.

The chain recombines TRBV9 with TRBJ2-3; perhaps TRBD2 as D (5 bases). V lost 4 bases, J lost 0 bases, and 15 bases lay in between. CDR1 SGDLS and CDR2 YYNGEE come from the germline V gene. CDR3 length equals 16 residues. The DNA of the CDR3 is TGTGCCAGCAGCCTCTCCCCCACGGGGAGCACAGATACGCAGTATTTT. This encodes CASSLSPTGSTDTQYF.

The chain links TRBV7-8 to TRBJ1-3; 10 bases are shared with TRBD1. The J segment lost 4 bases and the V segment lost 5 bases, leaving 8 bases of the junction unmatched. The CDR3 sequence is 16 residues long. Germline lookup yields CDR1 SGHVS and CDR2 FQNEAQ. CDR3 coding DNA: TGTGCCAGCAGCCCGACAGGGGGCCTAACGGGAAACACCATATATTTT. Translating it yields CASSPTGGLTGNTIYF.